A selection of T cell receptor beta chains follows, all from one sample in a study of beta chain features in type 1 diabetes. TCRdb keeps only in-frame clones here, not all; method: immunoSEQ multiplex PCR. The sample consists of 130,000 or so clones, around 9% of them appearing once. Sequencing used central memory CD4+ T cells from blood. These receptors came from a man between 25 and 39 years old with type 1 diabetes. Each CDR3 is given with its conserved first and last residue. A D gene is named only where the DNA matches it firmly. Only some rows state a clone size, as once, few, many or a class for expanded clones.

j_gene,abundance,v_gene,d_gene,CDR3aa,CDR3nt
TRBJ2-3,few,TRBV27,NA,CASSLLLGARGTDTQYF,TGTGCCAGCAGTTTATTGTTAGGGGCGCGTGGCACAGATACGCAGTATTTT
TRBJ2-5,NA,TRBV7-3,NA,CASSPTRASETQYF,TGTGCCAGCAGCCCCACCAGGGCATCGGAGACCCAGTACTTC
TRBJ1-5,few,TRBV28,NA,CASIGGNQPQHF,TGTGCCAGCATTGGGGGGAATCAGCCCCAGCATTTT
TRBJ2-3,NA,TRBV28,TRBD2,CASSTWGLGGDTQYF,TGTGCCAGCAGTACCTGGGGACTAGGGGGAGATACGCAGTATTTT
TRBJ2-1,NA,TRBV4-3,TRBD2,CASSQDSISGGSYNEQFF,TGCGCCAGCAGCCAAGATAGTATTAGCGGGGGATCCTACAATGAGCAGTTCTTC
TRBJ2-1,NA,TRBV29-1,NA,CSVEIYNEQFF,TGCAGCGTGGAGATCTACAATGAGCAGTTCTTC
TRBJ2-5,NA,TRBV19,TRBD1,CASSYGGQGAETQYF,TGTGCCAGTAGCTACGGGGGACAGGGGGCGGAGACCCAGTACTTC
TRBJ2-1,NA,TRBV4-2,NA,CASSQVSASGLGEQFF,TGTGCCAGCAGCCAAGTTTCCGCAAGCGGGTTGGGTGAGCAGTTCTTC
TRBJ2-6,few,TRBV4-2,TRBD1,CASSPGQGSSGANVLTF,TGTGCCAGCAGCCCCGGACAGGGGAGCTCTGGGGCCAACGTCCTGACTTTC
TRBJ2-5,NA,TRBV11-2,NA,CASSLTGRGETQYF,TGTGCCAGCAGCTTAACGGGGAGAGGGGAGACCCAGTACTTC
TRBJ1-6,NA,TRBV28,NA,CASILSSYNSPLHF,TGTGCCAGCATTCTGAGCTCCTATAATTCACCCCTCCACTTT
TRBJ2-5,few,TRBV5-1,TRBD2,CASSFGLAGEETQYF,TGCGCCAGCAGCTTCGGACTAGCGGGGGAAGAGACCCAGTACTTC
TRBJ1-4,NA,TRBV29-1,NA,CSGRDSAEKLFF,TGCAGCGGCCGGGACTCGGCTGAAAAACTGTTTTTT
TRBJ2-5,few,TRBV6-6,NA,CASSYSTQRQETQYF,TGTGCCAGCAGTTACTCGACCCAGCGCCAAGAGACCCAGTACTTC
TRBJ1-1,NA,TRBV30,NA,CAWVTGFTEAFF,TGTGCCTGGGTCACAGGATTCACTGAAGCTTTCTTT
TRBJ1-6,few,TRBV7-2,TRBD1,CASTRGDSNSPLHF,TGTGCCAGCACTAGAGGGGACAGCAATTCACCCCTCCACTTT
TRBJ1-3,few,TRBV4-3,NA,CASSQGASGNTIYF,TGCGCCAGCAGCCAAGGAGCGTCTGGAAACACCATATATTTT
TRBJ2-7,NA,TRBV25-1,TRBD1,CASSRSGTVLPYEQYF,TGTGCCAGCAGCCGTTCGGGGACAGTGCTACCCTACGAGCAGTACTTC
TRBJ1-3,many,TRBV4-1,NA,CASSPRTQGNTIYF,TGCGCCAGCAGCCCTCGGACTCAGGGAAACACCATATATTTT
TRBJ2-5,NA,TRBV11-2,TRBD1,CASSLGTGVQETQYF,TGTGCCAGCAGCTTAGGGACAGGAGTACAAGAGACCCAGTACTTC
TRBJ2-2,few,TRBV2,NA,CASSVEGGMIGELFF,TGTGCCAGCAGTGTGGAGGGGGGGATGATCGGGGAGCTGTTTTTT
TRBJ1-2,many,TRBV7-2,TRBD1,CASSFAGQGLFGYTF,TGTGCCAGCAGCTTTGCGGGACAGGGTTTATTTGGCTACACCTTC
TRBJ1-6,few,TRBV5-1,TRBD1,CASSEGQGVSPLHF,TGCGCCAGCAGCGAGGGACAGGGGGTCTCACCCCTCCACTTT
TRBJ2-3,few,TRBV5-1,TRBD2,CASSSPGGSTDTQYF,TGCGCCAGCAGCTCACCGGGGGGGAGCACAGATACGCAGTATTTT
TRBJ1-1,NA,TRBV20-1,NA,CSAWRTEAFF,TGCAGTGCCTGGAGGACTGAAGCTTTCTTT
TRBJ2-3,NA,TRBV4-3,NA,CASSQGLADTQYF,TGCGCCAGCAGCCAAGGACTAGCAGATACGCAGTATTTT
TRBJ2-1,few,TRBV5-4,NA,CASSSPAGNNEQFF,TGTGCCAGCAGCTCCCCGGCAGGGAACAATGAGCAGTTCTTC
TRBJ1-3,few,TRBV30,NA,CAWREPGNTIYF,TGTGCCTGGCGGGAGCCTGGGAACACCATATATTTT
TRBJ2-6,NA,TRBV11-3,TRBD1,CASSFTGAGANVLTF,TGTGCCAGCAGCTTTACAGGGGCTGGGGCCAACGTCCTGACTTTC
TRBJ2-1,NA,TRBV28,TRBD2,CASSPWSGGAYNEQFF,TGTGCCAGCAGTCCGTGGAGCGGGGGGGCCTACAATGAGCAGTTCTTC
TRBJ2-3,few,TRBV7-2,NA,CASSLEGTTSTDTQYF,TGTGCCAGCAGCTTAGAGGGGACAACTAGCACAGATACGCAGTATTTT
TRBJ2-2,few,TRBV7-2,NA,CASSWGQATGELFF,TGTGCCAGCAGCTGGGGGCAGGCAACCGGGGAGCTGTTTTTT
TRBJ2-5,few,TRBV12-5,TRBD2,CASAPHVGGMILSQYF,TGTGCTAGTGCCCCTCACGTGGGGGGGATGATTTTGTCCCAGTACTTC